The text below deals with one T cell receptor beta chain. This record belongs to a study of blood T cell repertoires in COVID-19. Participants' own reports of clinical history determined their cohort assignment. V trimming: 2 bases; J trimming: 1 base; junction bases outside the gene matches: 9. Germline CDR1 reads SGHVS; CDR2 reads FQNEAQ. The length of the CDR3 is 17 residues. Methods used by the authors: Nucleated cell counts were estimated from reference gene primer amplification. The table came from immunoSEQ multiplex PCR; TCRdb's copy has only in-frame clones and leaves some out. The V and J calls and clone size were taken over from that table, and D and trimming were inferred from the DNA. Counted here are 300,000 to 400,000 clones, roughly 90% occurring once; the ten biggest clones make up over 0.9%.

The sequencing input was PBMCs or T cells enriched from blood (not recorded which). This chain uses TRBV7-8 with TRBJ1-1; 8 bases match TRBD1. This TCR derives from a woman aged 30 to 39 with acute COVID-19. The CDR3 bases are TGTGCCAGCAGCTTAATTTCGGACAGGGTAAAGAACACTGAAGCTTTCTTT. Amino acids: CASSLISDRVKNTEAFF.